The T cell receptor (beta chain) described here comes from a study of TIL therapy for anti-PD-1-resistant metastatic lung cancer (TCRdb year 2021). Study-level background: Tumors were harvested before any PD-1/PD-L1 blockade; patients then received nivolumab, and those progressing received lymphodepletion, expanded TIL infusion and IL-2. Enrolled patients had a median age of about 50 years (range about 35-80) and a median tumor PD-L1 proportion score of less than 7.5%. A median non-synonymous tumor mutation burden of around 1.5 mutations per megabase was determined across the cohort by whole-exome sequencing. Clonotypes were tracked across tumor, expanded TIL product and serial blood samples by T cell receptor beta sequencing of tumor and peripheral blood. Most of the cohort had lung adenocarcinoma, including a handful of EGFR-mutant tumors and two ALK-rearranged tumors, and half of the patients were either current or former smokers. The paper as a whole reports these results and caveats: The study protocol defined all tumor marker inferences as exploratory. The baseline peripheral repertoire was partially replaced by infused TIL clonotypes, which then decayed over months, and no apparent association between persistence and response was found. The cohort was highly selected, with more treatment-naive, never-smoker and oncogene-addicted patients than typical, limiting generalizability.

Notes on this clone: Its antigen remains unidentified. Within one base of it there is no much larger clone, and no base qualities were kept.

In the paper's terms, the time point label means: pre-treatment sample, taken before nivolumab and TIL therapy. Between late 2017 and early 2020, a dual-center phase I trial enrolled adults who had stage 4 NSCLC. Samples came from a single-arm, open-label phase I trial of tumor-infiltrating lymphocyte therapy with nivolumab in advanced non-small cell lung cancer. Blood mononuclear cells from EDTA tubes were separated on a Ficoll gradient and snap-frozen as pellets, and DNA was extracted from the cells using a Qiagen mini-prep kit. TCR beta CDR3 regions were amplified from genomic DNA by bias-controlled multiplex PCR with the immunoSEQ v3 hsTCRB kit. The TCR libraries were sequenced on an Illumina NextSeq 500 to 1.5 million to 2.5 million read pairs for survey level or roughly 4.5-6.5 million read pairs for deep level. Per the original workflow: Clonality was reported by immunoSEQ Analyzer software, which also assigned V, D and J genes and filtered out non-productive sequences. Repertoires were compared by productive Simpson clonality and by the Morisita overlap index of productive TRB rearrangements between infused TIL and blood. Absolute clonotype counts in blood were estimated by multiplying the lymphocyte count by the CD3+ fraction and by the productive frequency of the clone. TCRdb re-hosts the immuneACCESS table, in-frame sequences only. Its copies lack some clones; in the studies checked, an unresolved V gene accounts for under half of them, and the cause for the rest is not known. From that table come the V and J calls and clone size; the DNA was used to work out D and trimming. The sample includes approximately 45,000 clones, with less than 80% observed a single time. The ten largest make up around 16% of the sample.

The TCR sequence derives from a man between 65 and 80 years old with non-small cell lung cancer. The source material was blood, sampled at baseline.

The CDR3 region has the sequence CAWSVMTGKYEQYF. Read as DNA, the sequence is TGTGCCTGGAGTGTCATGACAGGGAAGTACGAGCAGTACTTC. The chain joins TRBV30 to TRBJ2-7, and TRBD1 aligns with 7 junction nucleotides. Inclusive of the bounding cysteine and phenylalanine, the CDR3 is 14 residues long. The kept DNA is CDR3 alone, 42 bases in frame from the first base. CDR1 and CDR2 were assigned from the germline V gene (reference sequence) as GTSNPN and SVGIG. V loses 0 bases at its end and J loses 4 bases; junction bases beyond the gene matches: 6.